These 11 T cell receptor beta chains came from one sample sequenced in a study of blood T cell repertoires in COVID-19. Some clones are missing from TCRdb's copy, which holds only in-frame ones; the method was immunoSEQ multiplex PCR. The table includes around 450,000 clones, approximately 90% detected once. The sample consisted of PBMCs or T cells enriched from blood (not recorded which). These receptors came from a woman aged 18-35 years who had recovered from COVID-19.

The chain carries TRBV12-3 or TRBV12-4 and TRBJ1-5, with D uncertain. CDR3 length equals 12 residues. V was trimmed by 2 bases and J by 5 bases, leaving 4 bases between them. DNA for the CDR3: TGTGCCAGCAGTTTACCCGATCAGCCCCAGCATTTT. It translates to CASSLPDQPQHF.

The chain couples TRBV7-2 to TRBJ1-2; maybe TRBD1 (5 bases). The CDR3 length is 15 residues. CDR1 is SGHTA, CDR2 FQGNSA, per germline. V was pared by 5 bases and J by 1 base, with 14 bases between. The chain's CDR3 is CASSTTVRDNYGYTF. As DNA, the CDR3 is TGTGCCAGCAGCACGACAGTTAGGGATAACTATGGCTACACCTTC.

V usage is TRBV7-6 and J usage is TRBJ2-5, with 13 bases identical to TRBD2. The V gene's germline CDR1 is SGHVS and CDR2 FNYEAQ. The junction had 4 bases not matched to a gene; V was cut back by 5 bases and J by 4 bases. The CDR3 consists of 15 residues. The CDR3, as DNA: TGTGCCAGCAGCACCCGGACTAGCGGGGGAGAGACCCAGTACTTC. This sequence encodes CASSTRTSGGETQYF.

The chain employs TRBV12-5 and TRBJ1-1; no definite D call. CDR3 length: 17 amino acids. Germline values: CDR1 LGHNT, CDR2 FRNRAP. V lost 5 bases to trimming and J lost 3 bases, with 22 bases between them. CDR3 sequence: CASGPVNKERSDTEAFF. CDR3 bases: TGTGCTAGTGGTCCCGTCAACAAAGAGAGGTCTGACACTGAAGCTTTCTTT.

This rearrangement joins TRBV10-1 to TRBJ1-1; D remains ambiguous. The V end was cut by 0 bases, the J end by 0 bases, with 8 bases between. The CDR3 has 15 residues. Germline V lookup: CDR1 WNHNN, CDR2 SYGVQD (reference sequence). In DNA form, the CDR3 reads TGCGCCAGCAGTGAGTCACGAGGGTTGAACACTGAAGCTTTCTTT. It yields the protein CASSESRGLNTEAFF.

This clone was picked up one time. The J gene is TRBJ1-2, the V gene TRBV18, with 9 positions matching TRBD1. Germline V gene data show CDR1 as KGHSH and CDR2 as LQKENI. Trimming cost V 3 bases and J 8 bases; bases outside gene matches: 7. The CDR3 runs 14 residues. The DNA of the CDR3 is TGTGCCAGCTCACCCCGGACAGGGGAGTCCGGCTACACCTTC. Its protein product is CASSPRTGESGYTF. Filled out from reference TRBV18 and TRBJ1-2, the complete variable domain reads NAGVMQNPRHLVRRRGQEARLRCSPMKGHSHVYWYRQLPEEGLKFMVYLQKENIIDESGMPKERFSAEFPKEGPSILRIQQVVRGDSAAYFCASSPRTGESGYTFGSGTRLTVV.

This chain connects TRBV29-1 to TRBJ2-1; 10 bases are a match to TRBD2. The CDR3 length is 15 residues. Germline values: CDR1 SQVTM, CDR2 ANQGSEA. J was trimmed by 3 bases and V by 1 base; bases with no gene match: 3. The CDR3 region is CSVEALAGGYNEQFF. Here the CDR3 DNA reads TGCAGCGTTGAAGCTTTAGCGGGGGGCTACAATGAGCAGTTCTTC.

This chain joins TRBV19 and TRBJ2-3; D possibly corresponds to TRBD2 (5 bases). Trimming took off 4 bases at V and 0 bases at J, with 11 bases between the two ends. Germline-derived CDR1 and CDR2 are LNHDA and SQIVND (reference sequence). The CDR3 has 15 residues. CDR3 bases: TGTGCCAGTAGTACCCGGGGAGAGAGCACAGATACGCAGTATTTT. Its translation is CASSTRGESTDTQYF. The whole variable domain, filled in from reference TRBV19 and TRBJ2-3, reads DGGITQSPKYLFRKEGQNVTLSCEQNLNHDAMYWYRQDPGQGLRLIYYSQIVNDFQKGDIAEGYSVSREKKESFPLTVTSAQKNPTAFYLCASSTRGESTDTQYFGPGTRLTVL.

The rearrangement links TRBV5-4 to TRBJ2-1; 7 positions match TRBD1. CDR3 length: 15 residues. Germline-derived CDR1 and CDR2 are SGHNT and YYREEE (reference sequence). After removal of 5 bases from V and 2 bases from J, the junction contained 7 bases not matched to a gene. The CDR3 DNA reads TGTGCCAGCAGGAGCAGGGGGAAAGCCTACAATGAGCAGTTCTTC. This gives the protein CASRSRGKAYNEQFF.

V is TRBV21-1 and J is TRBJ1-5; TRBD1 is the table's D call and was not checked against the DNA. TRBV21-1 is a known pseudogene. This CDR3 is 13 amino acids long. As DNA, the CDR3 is TGTGCCAGCGTTACAGGGAGCAATCAGCCCCAGCATTTT. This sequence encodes CASVTGSNQPQHF.

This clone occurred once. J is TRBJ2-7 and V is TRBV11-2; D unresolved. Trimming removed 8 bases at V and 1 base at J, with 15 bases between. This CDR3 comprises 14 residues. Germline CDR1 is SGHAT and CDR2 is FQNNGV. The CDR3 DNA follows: TGTGCCAGCTCCAATTTGACGGGTTCCTACGAGCAGTACTTC. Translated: CASSNLTGSYEQYF.